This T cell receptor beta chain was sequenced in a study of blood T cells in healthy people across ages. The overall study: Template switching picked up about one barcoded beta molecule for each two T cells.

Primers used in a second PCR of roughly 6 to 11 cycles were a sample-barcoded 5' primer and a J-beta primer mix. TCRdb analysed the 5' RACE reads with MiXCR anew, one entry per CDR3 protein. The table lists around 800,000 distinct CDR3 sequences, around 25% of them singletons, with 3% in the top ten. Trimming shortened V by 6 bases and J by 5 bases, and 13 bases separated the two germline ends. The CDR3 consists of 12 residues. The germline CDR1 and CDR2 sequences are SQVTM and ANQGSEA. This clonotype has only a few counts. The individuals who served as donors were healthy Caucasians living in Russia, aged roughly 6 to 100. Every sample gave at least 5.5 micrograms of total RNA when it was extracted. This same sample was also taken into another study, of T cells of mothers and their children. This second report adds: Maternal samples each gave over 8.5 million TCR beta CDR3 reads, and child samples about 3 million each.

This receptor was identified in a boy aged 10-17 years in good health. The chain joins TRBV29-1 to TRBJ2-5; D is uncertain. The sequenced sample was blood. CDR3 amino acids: CSVVAPQETQYF. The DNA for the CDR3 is TGCAGCGTCGTTGCACCGCAGGAGACCCAGTACTTC. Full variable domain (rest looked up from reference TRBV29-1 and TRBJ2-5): SAVISQKPSRDICQRGTSLTIQCQVDSQVTMMFWYRQQPGQSLTLIATANQGSEATYESGFVIDKFPISRPNLTFSTLTVSNMSPEDSSIYLCSVVAPQETQYFGPGTRLLVL.